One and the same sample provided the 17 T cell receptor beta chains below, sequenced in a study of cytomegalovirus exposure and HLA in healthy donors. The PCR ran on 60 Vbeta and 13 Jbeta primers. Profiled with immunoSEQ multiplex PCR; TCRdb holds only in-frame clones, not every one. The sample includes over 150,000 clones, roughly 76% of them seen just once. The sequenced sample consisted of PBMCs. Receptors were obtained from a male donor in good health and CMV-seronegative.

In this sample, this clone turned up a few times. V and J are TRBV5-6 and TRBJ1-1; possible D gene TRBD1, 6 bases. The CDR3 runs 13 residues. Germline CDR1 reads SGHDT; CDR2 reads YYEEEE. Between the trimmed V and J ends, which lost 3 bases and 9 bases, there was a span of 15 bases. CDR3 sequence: CASSWGAGVQAFF. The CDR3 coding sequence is TGTGCCAGCAGCTGGGGGGCGGGAGTGCAAGCTTTCTTT.

CDR3 loop: CASNPAGPYEQYF. The CDR3 DNA is TGTGCCAGCAACCCAGCGGGGCCCTACGAGCAGTACTTC. The chain uses TRBV2 and TRBJ2-7; TRBD2 aligns across 7 bases. CDR1 and CDR2 from the germline V gene are SNHLY and FYNNEI. The CDR3 runs 13 residues. V was pared by 7 bases and J by 2 bases, with 5 bases of the junction left unmatched.

The CDR3 spells CASSLRGIDSGANVLTF. In nucleotides, the CDR3 is TGTGCCAGCAGCTTGCGGGGGATAGACTCTGGGGCCAACGTCCTGACTTTC. The chain recombines TRBV5-4 with TRBJ2-6; a possible D gene is TRBD2 (6 bases). V dropped 1 base and J dropped 0 bases, with 11 bases sitting between them. Germline CDR1 SGHNT, CDR2 YYREEE (reference sequence). This CDR3 spans 17 amino acids.

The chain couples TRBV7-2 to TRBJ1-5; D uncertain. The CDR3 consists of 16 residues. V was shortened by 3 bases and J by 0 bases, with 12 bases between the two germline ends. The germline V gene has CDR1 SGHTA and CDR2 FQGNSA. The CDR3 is CASSFWSRYSNQPQHF. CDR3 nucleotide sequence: TGTGCCAGCAGCTTCTGGTCCCGGTATAGCAATCAGCCCCAGCATTTT.

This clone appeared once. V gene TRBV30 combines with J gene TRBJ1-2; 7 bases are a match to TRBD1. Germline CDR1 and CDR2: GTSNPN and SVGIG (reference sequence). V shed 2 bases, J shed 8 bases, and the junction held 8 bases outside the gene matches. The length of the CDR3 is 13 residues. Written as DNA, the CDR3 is TGTGCCTGGAGTACCCGACAGGGTCTCGGCTACACCTTC. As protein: CAWSTRQGLGYTF. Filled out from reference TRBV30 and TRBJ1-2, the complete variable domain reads SQTIHQWPATLVQPVGSPLSLECTVEGTSNPNLYWYRQAAGRGLQLLFYSVGIGQISSEVPQNLSASRPQDRQFILSSKKLLLSDSGFYLCAWSTRQGLGYTFGSGTRLTVV.

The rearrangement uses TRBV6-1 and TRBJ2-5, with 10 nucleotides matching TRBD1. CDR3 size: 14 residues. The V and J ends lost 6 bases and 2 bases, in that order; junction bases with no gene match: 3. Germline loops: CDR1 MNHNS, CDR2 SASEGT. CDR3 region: CASRRTGGQETQYF. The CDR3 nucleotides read TGTGCCAGCAGGCGGACAGGGGGGCAAGAGACCCAGTACTTC.

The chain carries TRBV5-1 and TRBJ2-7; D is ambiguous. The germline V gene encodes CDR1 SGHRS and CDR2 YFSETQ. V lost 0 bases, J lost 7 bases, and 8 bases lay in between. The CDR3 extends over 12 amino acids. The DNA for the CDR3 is TGCGCCAGCAGCTTGGGAGGAACAGAGCAGTACTTC. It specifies CASSLGGTEQYF.

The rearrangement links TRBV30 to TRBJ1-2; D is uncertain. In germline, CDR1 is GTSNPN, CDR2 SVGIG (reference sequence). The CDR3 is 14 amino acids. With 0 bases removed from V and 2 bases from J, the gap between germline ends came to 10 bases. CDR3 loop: CAWSVSVRNYGYTF. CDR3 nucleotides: TGTGCCTGGAGTGTATCGGTCCGGAACTATGGCTACACCTTC.

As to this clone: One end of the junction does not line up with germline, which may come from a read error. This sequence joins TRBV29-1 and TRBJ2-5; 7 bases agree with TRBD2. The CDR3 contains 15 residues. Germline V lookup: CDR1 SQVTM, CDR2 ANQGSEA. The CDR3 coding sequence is TGCAGCACCGCCGCGGGGGTAGGCCCCCAAGTGACCCAGTACTTC. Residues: CSTAAGVGPQVTQYF.

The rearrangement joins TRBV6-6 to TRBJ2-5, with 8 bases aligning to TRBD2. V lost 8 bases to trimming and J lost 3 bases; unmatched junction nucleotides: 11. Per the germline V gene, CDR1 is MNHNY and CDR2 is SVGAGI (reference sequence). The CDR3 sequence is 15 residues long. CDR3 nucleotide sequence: TGTGCCAGCTCCCCCGGGACTAGAGAAAAAGAGACCCAGTACTTC. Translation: CASSPGTREKETQYF.

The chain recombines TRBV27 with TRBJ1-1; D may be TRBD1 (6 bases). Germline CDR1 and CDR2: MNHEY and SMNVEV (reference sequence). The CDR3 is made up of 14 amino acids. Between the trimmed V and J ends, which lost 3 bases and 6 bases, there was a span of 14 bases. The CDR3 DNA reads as TGTGCCAGCAGTTTGTACACAGGGTTGGCTGAAGCTTTCTTT. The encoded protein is CASSLYTGLAEAFF.

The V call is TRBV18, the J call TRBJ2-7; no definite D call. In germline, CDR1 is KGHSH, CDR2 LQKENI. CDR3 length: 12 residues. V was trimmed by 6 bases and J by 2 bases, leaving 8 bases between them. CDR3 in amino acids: CASSESAYEQYF. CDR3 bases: TGTGCCAGCTCGGAGAGTGCCTACGAGCAGTACTTC.

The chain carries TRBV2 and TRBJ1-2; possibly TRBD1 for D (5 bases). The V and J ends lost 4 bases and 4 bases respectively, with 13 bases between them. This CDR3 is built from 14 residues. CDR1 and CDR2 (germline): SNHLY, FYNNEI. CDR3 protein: CASSVLMGGYGYTF. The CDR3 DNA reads TGTGCCAGCAGTGTTCTCATGGGGGGCTATGGCTACACCTTC.

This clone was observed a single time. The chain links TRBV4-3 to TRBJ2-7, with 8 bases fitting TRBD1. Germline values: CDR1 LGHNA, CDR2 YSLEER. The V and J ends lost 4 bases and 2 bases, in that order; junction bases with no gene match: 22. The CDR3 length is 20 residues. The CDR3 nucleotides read TGCGCCAGCAGCCTCAGATACTGGGACAGGACTTACAATATAACCTACGAGCAGTACTTC. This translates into CASSLRYWDRTYNITYEQYF.

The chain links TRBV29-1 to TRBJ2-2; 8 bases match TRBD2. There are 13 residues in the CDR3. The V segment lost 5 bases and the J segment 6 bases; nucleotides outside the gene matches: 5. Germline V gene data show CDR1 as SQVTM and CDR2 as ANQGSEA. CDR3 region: CSVISGGAGELFF. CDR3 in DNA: TGCAGCGTTATATCGGGAGGGGCCGGGGAGCTGTTTTTT.

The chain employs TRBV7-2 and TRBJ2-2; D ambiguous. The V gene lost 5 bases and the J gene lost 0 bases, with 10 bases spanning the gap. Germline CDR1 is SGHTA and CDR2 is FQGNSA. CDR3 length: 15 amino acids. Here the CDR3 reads CASSPRRTNTGELFF. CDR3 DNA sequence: TGTGCCAGCAGCCCTCGCAGGACGAACACCGGGGAGCTGTTTTTT.

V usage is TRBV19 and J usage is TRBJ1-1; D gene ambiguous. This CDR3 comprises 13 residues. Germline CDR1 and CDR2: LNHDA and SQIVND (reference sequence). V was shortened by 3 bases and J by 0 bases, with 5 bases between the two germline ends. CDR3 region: CASSMELNTEAFF. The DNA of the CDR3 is TGTGCCAGTAGTATGGAGCTGAACACTGAAGCTTTCTTT.